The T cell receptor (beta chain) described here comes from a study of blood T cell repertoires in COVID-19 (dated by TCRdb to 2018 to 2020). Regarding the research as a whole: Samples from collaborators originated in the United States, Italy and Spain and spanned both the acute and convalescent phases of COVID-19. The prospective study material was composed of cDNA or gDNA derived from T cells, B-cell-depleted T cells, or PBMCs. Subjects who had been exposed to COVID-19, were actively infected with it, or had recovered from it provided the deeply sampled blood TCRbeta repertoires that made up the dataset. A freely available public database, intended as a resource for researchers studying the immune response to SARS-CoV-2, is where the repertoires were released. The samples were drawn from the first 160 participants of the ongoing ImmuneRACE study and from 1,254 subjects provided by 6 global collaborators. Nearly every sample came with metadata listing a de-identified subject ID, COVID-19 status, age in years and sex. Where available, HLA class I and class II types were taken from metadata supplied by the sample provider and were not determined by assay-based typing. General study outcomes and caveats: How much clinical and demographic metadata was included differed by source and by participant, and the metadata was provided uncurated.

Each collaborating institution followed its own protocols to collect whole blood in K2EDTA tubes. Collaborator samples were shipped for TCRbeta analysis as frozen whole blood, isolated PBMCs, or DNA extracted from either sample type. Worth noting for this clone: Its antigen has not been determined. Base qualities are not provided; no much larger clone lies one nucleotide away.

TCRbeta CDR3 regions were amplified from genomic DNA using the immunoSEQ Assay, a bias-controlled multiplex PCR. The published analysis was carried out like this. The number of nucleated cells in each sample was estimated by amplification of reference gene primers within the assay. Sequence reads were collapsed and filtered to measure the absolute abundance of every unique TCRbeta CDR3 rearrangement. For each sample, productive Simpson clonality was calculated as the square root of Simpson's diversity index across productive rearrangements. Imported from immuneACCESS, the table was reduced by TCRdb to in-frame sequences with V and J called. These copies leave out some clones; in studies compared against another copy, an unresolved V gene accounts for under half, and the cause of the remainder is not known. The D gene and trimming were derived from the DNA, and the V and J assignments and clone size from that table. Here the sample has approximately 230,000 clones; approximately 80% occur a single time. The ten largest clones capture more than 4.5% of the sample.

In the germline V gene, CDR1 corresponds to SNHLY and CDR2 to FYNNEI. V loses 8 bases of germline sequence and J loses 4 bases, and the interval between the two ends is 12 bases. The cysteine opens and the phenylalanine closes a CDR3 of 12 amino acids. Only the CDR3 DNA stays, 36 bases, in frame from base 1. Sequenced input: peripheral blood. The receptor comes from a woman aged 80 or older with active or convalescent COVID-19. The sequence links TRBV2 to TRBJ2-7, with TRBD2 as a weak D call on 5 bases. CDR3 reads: CASRRGEYEQYF. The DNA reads TGTGCCAGCCGCCGGGGAGAGTACGAGCAGTACTTC.